The present T cell receptor (beta chain) was sequenced within a study of shared clonotypes between healthy human individuals (dated by TCRdb to 2019 to 2021). Context from the whole study: The cohort comprised a couple of women and a few men aged 18 to 49 years. For each donor, three plates each were used for CD4 naive and CD4 memory, two plates were used for CD8 naive, and one plate was used for CD8 memory. The study deeply sequenced blood TCR repertoires of several healthy adults to estimate repertoire size and the extent of clonotype sharing between individuals. To increase sequencing depth and limit assay-specific biases, different laboratories used diverse techniques to prepare libraries and sequence TCR repertoires. Each donor's leukapheresis produced roughly between roughly 0.85 and 10 billion PBMCs.

V and J lose 5 bases and 10 bases, and a span of 15 bases separates them. CDR1 and CDR2 are read off the germline V gene as MGHDK and SYGVNS. The CDR3 sequence holds 14 residues, the cysteine and phenylalanine included. The entry retains the CDR3 DNA only, 42 bases that are in frame from base 1. TCR CDR3 regions were amplified from genomic DNA by multiplex PCR using the deep immunoSEQ assay. Genomic DNA extracted from each cell subset was distributed evenly over all wells of several immunoSEQ 96-well plates, and each plate served as one replicate. For sorted subsets, approximately 200 ng of genomic DNA, equivalent to roughly 30,000 T cell genomes, went into each replicate PCR. Purified libraries were quantified with a Qubit 3.0 fluorometer, sized on a Bioanalyzer 2100, and re-quantified with the KAPA Library Quantification kit. Every immunoSEQ 96-well plate was sequenced on a separate single-read 150-cycle Illumina NextSeq 550 flow cell. The study's own analysis went as follows. Because the immunoSEQ output included only junctional sequences and no quality scores, the filtering could not be the same as the filtering used for full-length reads. To assign V/J genes and CDR3, sequences were annotated using PyIR, a Python wrapper for IgBLAST v1.9, with IMGT germline references. Reads were removed for weak V/J assignments (E-value above 1e-6), missing CDR3, stop codons, out-of-frame junctions, or ambiguous translated residues. V3J clonotypes were defined as sequences sharing the same inferred V gene, J gene, and CDR3 amino acid sequence. Percentage overlap between repertoires was computed as shared unique clonotypes divided by the size of the smaller repertoire. RTK rarefaction, the Chao1 estimator, and Recon v2.1 estimates of unobserved clonotypes were used to assess repertoire richness. Generation probabilities for all TCRbeta clonotypes obtained by the gDNA method from a handful of donors were computed using OLGA. In its TCRdb copy, this immuneACCESS table keeps in-frame sequences only and misses some clones. Where compared with another copy, unresolved V genes explain less than half of these, and the others have no known cause. The V and J calls and clone size were taken over from that table, and D and trimming were inferred from the DNA. This sample lists 1 million to 1.2 million clones; 70% to 85% were detected once. The top ten clones comprise about 0.89% of the sample.

In its sample, this clone was seen a few times. Its antigen remains unidentified. No base quality values were provided; no much bigger clone lies one nucleotide off. Overall study outcomes, separate from this receptor: Naive subsets generally had larger estimated clonotype richness than memory subsets. Higher generation probabilities were observed for clonotypes shared by all four sorted-subset donors than for non-shared clonotypes. Pairwise subsampling indicated that sequencing depth was expected to affect the degree of clonotype sharing among donors. When four donors were compared, the shared fraction of clonotypes was about 5.2% for naive CD4, 3.5% to 4% for naive CD8, 2% to 2.5% for memory CD4, and 0.3% to 0.5% for memory CD8. Because the study included only a small number of donors, the genetic and exposure-history diversity represented was limited. Even with the large sequencing depth, rarefaction of the sorted-subset datasets indicated that sequencing was incomplete. Sampling was restricted to blood, and TCR repertoires in tissue are likely to differ from TCR repertoires in blood.

Healthy HIV-negative adults with no recently reported acute infections or vaccinations were included as donors. All donors were Caucasian adults living in Nashville, Tennessee, USA. Magnetic negative selection was used to enrich CD4+ T cells, after which naive cells were positively selected on CD45RA and the negative fraction became the memory subset. After blood collection by leukapheresis, PBMCs were isolated using Ficoll-Histopaque density gradient centrifugation and then cryopreserved in the vapor phase of liquid nitrogen. Analytical flow cytometry was used to check the purity and quantity of each magnetically sorted T cell population. Genomic DNA was isolated from each sorted fraction and quantified by UV absorbance on a Nanodrop 2000c.

The TCR sequence derives from a man younger than 35 in good health. Some clones in this sample may be carry-over from other donors' samples. The specimen was memory CD4+ T cells from PBMCs. The sample's cell subset or site label is to be understood as: CD45RA-negative fraction. Recombination connected TRBV25-1 to TRBJ1-6; the D gene remains uncertain. The CDR3 here reads CASSSVSSGSPLHF. The DNA sequence follows: TGTGCCAGCAGTTCCGTCTCTTCGGGCTCACCCCTCCACTTT. Extended through the reference TRBV25-1 and TRBJ1-6 proteins, this CDR3 yields the full variable domain: EADIYQTPRYLVIGTGKKITLECSQTMGHDKMYWYQQDPGMELHLIHYSYGVNSTEKGDLSSESTVSRIRTEHFPLTLESARPSHTSQYLCASSSVSSGSPLHFGNGTRLTVT.